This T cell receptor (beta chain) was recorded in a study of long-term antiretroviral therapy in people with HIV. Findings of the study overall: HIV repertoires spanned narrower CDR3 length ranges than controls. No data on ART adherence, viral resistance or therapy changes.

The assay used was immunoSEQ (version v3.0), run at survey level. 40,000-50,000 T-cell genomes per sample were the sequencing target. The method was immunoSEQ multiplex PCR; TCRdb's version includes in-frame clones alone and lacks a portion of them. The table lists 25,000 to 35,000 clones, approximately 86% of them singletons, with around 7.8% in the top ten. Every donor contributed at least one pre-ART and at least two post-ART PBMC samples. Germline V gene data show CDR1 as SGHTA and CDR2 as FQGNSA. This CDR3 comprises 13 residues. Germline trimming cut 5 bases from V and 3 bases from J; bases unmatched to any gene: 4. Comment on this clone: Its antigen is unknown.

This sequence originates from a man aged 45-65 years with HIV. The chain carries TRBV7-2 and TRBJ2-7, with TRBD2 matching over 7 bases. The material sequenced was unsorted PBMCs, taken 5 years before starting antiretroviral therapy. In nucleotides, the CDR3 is TGTGCCAGCAGCCCGCGGGAGTACTACGAGCAGTACTTC. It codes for CASSPREYYEQYF.